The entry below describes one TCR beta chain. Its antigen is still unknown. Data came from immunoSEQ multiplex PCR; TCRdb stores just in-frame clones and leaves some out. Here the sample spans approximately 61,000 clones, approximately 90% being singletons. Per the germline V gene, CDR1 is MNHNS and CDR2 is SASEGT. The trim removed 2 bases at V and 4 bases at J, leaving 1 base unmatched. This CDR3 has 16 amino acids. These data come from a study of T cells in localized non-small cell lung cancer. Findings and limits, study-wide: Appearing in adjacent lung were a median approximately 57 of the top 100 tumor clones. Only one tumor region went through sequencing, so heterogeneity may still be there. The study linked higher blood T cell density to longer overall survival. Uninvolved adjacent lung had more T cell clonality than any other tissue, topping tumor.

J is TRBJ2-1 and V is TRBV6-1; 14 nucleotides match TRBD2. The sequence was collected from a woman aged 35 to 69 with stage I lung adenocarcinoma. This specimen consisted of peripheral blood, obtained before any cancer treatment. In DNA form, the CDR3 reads TGTGCCAGCAGTGAAAGACTAGCGGGGGGGTACAATGAGCAGTTCTTC. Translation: CASSERLAGGYNEQFF.